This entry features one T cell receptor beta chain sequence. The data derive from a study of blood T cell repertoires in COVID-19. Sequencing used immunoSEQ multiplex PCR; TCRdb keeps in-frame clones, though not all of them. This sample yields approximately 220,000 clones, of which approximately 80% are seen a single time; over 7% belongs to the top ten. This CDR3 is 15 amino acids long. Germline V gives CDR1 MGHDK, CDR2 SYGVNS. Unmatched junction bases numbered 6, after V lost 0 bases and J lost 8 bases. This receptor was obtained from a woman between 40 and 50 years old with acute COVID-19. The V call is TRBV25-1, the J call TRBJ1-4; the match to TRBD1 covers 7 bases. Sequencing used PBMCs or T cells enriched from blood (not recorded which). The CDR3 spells CASSEYGGGEEKLFF. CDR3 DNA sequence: TGTGCCAGCAGTGAATATGGAGGGGGCGAGGAAAAACTGTTTTTT.